Following are 2 T cell receptor beta chains from one sample sequenced in a study of control samples from healthy donors and cancer patients. Data came from immunoSEQ multiplex PCR; TCRdb stores just in-frame clones and leaves some out. The sample contains tens of thousands of clones, about nine tenths of which appear only once. Sequencing input: blood. These receptors originate from a man aged 30 to 39 in good health.

The chain combines TRBV14 with TRBJ2-6; D is undetermined. The germline V gene encodes CDR1 SGHDN and CDR2 FVKESK. This CDR3 comprises 14 residues. V was shortened by 2 bases and J by 0 bases, with 2 bases between the two germline ends. The CDR3 loop is CASSQSSGANVLTF. CDR3 nucleotide sequence: TGTGCCAGCAGCCAATCCTCTGGGGCCAACGTCCTGACTTTC.

The chain employs TRBV11-3 and TRBJ1-2; D remains unclear. V was clipped by 4 bases and J by 2 bases, with 14 bases between them. The CDR3 has 15 amino acids. Germline-derived CDR1 and CDR2 are SGHNT and YENEEA. CDR3 sequence reads: CASSSIFEGNYGYTF. Here the CDR3 DNA reads TGTGCCAGCAGCTCCATCTTCGAGGGAAACTATGGCTACACCTTC.